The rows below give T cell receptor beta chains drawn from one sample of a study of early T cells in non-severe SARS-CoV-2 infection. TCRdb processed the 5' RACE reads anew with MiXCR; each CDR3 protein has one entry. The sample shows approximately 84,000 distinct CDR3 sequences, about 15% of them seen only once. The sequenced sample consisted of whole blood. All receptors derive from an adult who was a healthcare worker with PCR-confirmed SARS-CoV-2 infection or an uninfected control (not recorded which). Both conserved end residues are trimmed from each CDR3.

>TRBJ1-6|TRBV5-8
ASSFRTVGSPLH
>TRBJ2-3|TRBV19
ASSMTSQSTQY
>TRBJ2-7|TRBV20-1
SATKSSEQY
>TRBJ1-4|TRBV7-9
ASSFTGEKGKLF
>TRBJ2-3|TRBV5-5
ASSLAAGRGTDTQY
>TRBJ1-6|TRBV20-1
SAPPGTEGSPLH
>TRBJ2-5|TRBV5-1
ASSTEETQY
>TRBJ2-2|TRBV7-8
ASSKTDRNTGELF
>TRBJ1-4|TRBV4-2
ASSQGPGTGGEKLF
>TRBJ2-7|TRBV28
ASSSGLDEQY
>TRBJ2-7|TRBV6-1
ASSRDPGPYEQY
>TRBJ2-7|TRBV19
ASSLGGSNEQY
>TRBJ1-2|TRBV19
ASSIVQARANYGYT
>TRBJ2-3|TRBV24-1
AARGSLHTDTQY
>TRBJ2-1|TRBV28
ASSSRLNNEQF
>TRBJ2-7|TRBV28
ASSLVAGLSQQY
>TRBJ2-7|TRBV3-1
ASGGLAGHEQY
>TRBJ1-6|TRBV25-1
ASSDRAGSPLH
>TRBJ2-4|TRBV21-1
ASGIAKNIQY
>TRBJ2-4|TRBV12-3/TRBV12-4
ASSSIERLAKNIQY